This T cell receptor beta chain came from a study of T cells in Graves' hyperthyroidism and ophthalmopathy. General observations from the study: Among clonotypes expanded in thyroid above 0.001, most were also found in blood.

Amplified TCR beta CDR3 regions came from RNA transcripts. HTBI primers drove first-round RT-PCR of the TCR CDR3. TCRdb independently ran MiXCR on the multiplex PCR reads; one entry per CDR3 protein. This repertoire shows 210,000 or so distinct CDR3 sequences, 17% found once; its top ten account for roughly 53%. With regard to this clonotype: What it recognizes is unknown.

Trimming removed 4 bases at V and 2 bases at J, with 15 bases between. The CDR3 consists of 15 residues. Germline V lookup: CDR1 LNHDA, CDR2 SQIVND (reference sequence). Thyroid ultrasound, orbital computed tomography, clinical symptoms, and serum thyroxine and TRAb underpinned diagnoses. Source material for PBMCs was 10 ml fresh peripheral blood. The sequence was obtained from a man in his fifties or sixties with Graves' hyperthyroidism. Sequenced input: blood. The rearrangement links TRBV19 to TRBJ2-7; a weak D match, TRBD2 (5 bases). CDR3 nucleotide sequence: TGTGCCAGTAGTACCCCCGGGGAGCGGACCTACGAGCAGTACTTC. Its protein product is CASSTPGERTYEQYF.